The text below deals with one T cell receptor beta chain. The antigen remains unidentified. This sample was taken from a study of vaccination and CD4 T cells after COVID-19. The overall study: Culture controls were given either a CEFX pool, an HIV-1 Nef pool, or no peptide. General observations from the study: Vaccine-specific clones in convalescent patients were spike mono-reactive in 304 of 307 cases.

Treatment indicated: roughly ten-day PBMC culture with coronavirus spike peptide pools or control peptides (ViraFEST assay). ViraFEST grew antigen-specific T cells using peptide pools, then sequenced TCRs. The length of the CDR3 is 15 residues. Germline V lookup: CDR1 LNHNV, CDR2 YYDKDF (reference sequence). Trimming took 1 base from V and 1 from J, leaving 7 bases between them. Sequencing of DNA taken from cultured CD4+ T cells relied on the Oncomine TCR Beta short-read assay. MiXCR, applied by TCRdb to the PCR reads, yields one record per CDR3 protein. The sample has about 13,000 distinct CDR3 sequences; about 50% are singletons.

This receptor was obtained from a human donor who had recovered from COVID-19. Sequencing used CD4+ T cells from blood, cultured in vitro. This chain connects TRBV15 to TRBJ2-2; the D gene is possibly TRBD1 (5 bases). The CDR3 sequence is CATSRVRENTGELFF. CDR3 coding DNA: TGTGCCACCAGCAGAGTCAGGGAGAACACCGGGGAGCTGTTTTTT. The whole variable domain, remainder taken from reference TRBV15 and TRBJ2-2, is DAMVIQNPRYQVTQFGKPVTLSCSQTLNHNVMYWYQQKSSQAPKLLFHYYDKDFNNEADTPDNFQSRRPNTSFCFLDIRSPGLGDTAMYLCATSRVRENTGELFFGEGSRLTVL.